The rows below give T cell receptor beta chains drawn from one sample of a study of glioma-infiltrating T cells. Each CDR3 protein is one row after TCRdb ran MiXCR on the multiplex PCR reads. The data hold 160,000 or so distinct CDR3 sequences, with more than 35% observed a single time. Sequencing was done on a sample of glioma tissue, nonneoplastic brain tissue, or PBMCs (not recorded which). The origin of the receptors is a human donor with low-grade glioma or glioblastoma, undergoing nonglioma brain surgery, or in good health (not recorded which). The CDR3 runs from the conserved cysteine through the conserved F or W. D genes are given only for firm matches. A clone size is listed for some rows: how often the clone was seen (once, few, many), or a class if it is expanded.

few . TRBJ2-5 TRBV19 CASSMVAEETQYF TGTGCCAGTAGTATGGTGGCGGAAGAGACCCAGTACTTC
many TRBD1 TRBJ1-2 TRBV20-1 CGAPRTGNYGYTF TGCGGTGCTCCCAGGACAGGGAACTATGGCTACACCTTC
few . TRBJ1-2 TRBV2 CASGREKNYGYTF TGTGCCAGTGGACGGGAAAAAAACTATGGCTACACCTTC
. TRBD2 TRBJ2-7 TRBV2 CGSSEAGDGSYEQYF TGTGGCAGCAGTGAAGCGGGGGACGGGAGTTACGAGCAGTACTTC
. . TRBJ1-1 TRBV9 CASSLEGLTEAFF TGTGCCAGCAGCTTAGAAGGCCTCACTGAAGCTTTCTTT
. . TRBJ1-5 TRBV15 CATSREPGRNEPQHF TGTGCCACAAGCAGAGAACCGGGCCGCAATGAGCCCCAGCATTTT
. . TRBJ2-7 TRBV29-1 CSAREWSGRYYEQYF TGCAGTGCTAGAGAATGGTCTGGAAGATACTACGAGCAGTACTTC
. TRBD1 TRBJ1-1 TRBV19 CASSIDPETGPNTEAFF TGTGCCAGTAGTATAGATCCCGAGACAGGGCCGAACACTGAAGCTTTCTTT
. . TRBJ2-3 TRBV6-6 CASSYSYSSPNTQYF TGTGCCAGCAGTTACTCGTATAGCTCGCCAAATACGCAGTATTTT
. . TRBJ2-3 TRBV6-1 CASTRGARTDTQYF TGTGCCAGCACCAGGGGGGCTAGAACAGATACGCAGTATTTT
. . TRBJ1-1 TRBV20-1 CSARDSARDPTNTEAFF TGCAGTGCTAGAGATTCGGCCCGGGACCCGACGAACACTGAAGCTTTCTTT
. . TRBJ2-3 TRBV20-1 CSDRPLLVGETDTQYF TGCAGTGATAGACCTCTCCTAGTGGGAGAAACAGATACGCAGTATTTT
. TRBD2 TRBJ2-7 TRBV4-2 CASSQGPTSGGVPYEQYF TGTGCCAGCAGCCAAGGCCCTACTAGCGGGGGGGTCCCCTACGAGCAGTACTTC
many TRBD1 TRBJ1-2 TRBV28 CASRFSGGGYGYTF TGTGCCAGCAGATTTTCAGGGGGCGGCTATGGCTACACCTTC
few . TRBJ1-1 TRBV29-1 CSVVGTREAFF TGCAGCGTTGTGGGGACTAGGGAGGCTTTCTTT
few TRBD2 TRBJ2-7 TRBV19 CASSTLAGVPYEQYF TGTGCCAGTAGCACCTTAGCGGGAGTCCCCTACGAGCAGTACTTC
. TRBD2 TRBJ2-1 TRBV2 CATHGLAGFNEQFF TGTGCCACGCACGGACTAGCGGGATTTAATGAGCAGTTCTTC
. . TRBJ2-7 TRBV4-2 CASSQGLREAEQYF TGTGCCAGCAGCCAAGGCTTAAGAGAAGCCGAGCAGTACTTC
many TRBD2 TRBJ2-5 TRBV20-1 CSAQTSGTSGTQYF TGCAGTGCTCAGACTAGCGGGACCTCAGGGACCCAGTACTTC
many . TRBJ2-3 TRBV6-6 CASSYSMGGGDTQYF TGTGCCAGCAGTTACTCGATGGGGGGAGGAGATACGCAGTATTTT
many TRBD1 TRBJ2-2 TRBV24-1 CATSDPGQTNTGELFF TGTGCCACCAGTGACCCGGGACAGACGAACACCGGGGAGCTGTTTTTT
. . TRBJ1-1 TRBV27 CASSSSVGLTEAFF TGTGCCAGCAGTTCCTCAGTAGGGCTCACTGAAGCTTTCTTT
many . TRBJ1-1 TRBV27 CASSVGGQGTEAFF TGTGCCAGCAGTGTAGGGGGACAAGGGACTGAAGCTTTCTTT
few TRBD1 TRBJ2-5 TRBV2 CASSEARGTGQTQYF TGTGCCAGCAGTGAAGCTCGGGGGACAGGGCAGACCCAGTACTTC
many TRBD1 TRBJ1-1 TRBV28 CASRQGGPSDTEAFF TGTGCCAGCAGGCAGGGGGGGCCTTCGGACACTGAAGCTTTCTTT
many . TRBJ2-2 TRBV28 CASSLLSGELFF TGTGCCAGCAGTTTATTATCCGGGGAGCTGTTTTTT
many TRBD2 TRBJ2-3 TRBV28 CASSLWGTSGGTDTQYF TGTGCCAGCAGTTTATGGGGGACTAGCGGGGGCACAGATACGCAGTATTTT
many TRBD2 TRBJ2-1 TRBV20-1 CSARVKSGRIPYNEQFF TGCAGTGCTAGAGTTAAAAGCGGGAGGATTCCCTACAATGAGCAGTTCTTC
. . TRBJ2-1 TRBV28 CASSYGGQAISSYNEQFF TGTGCCAGCAGTTATGGTGGCCAAGCCATCAGCTCCTACAATGAGCAATTCTTC
once . TRBJ1-5 TRBV3-1 CDSSQGGVAQPQHF TGTGACAGCAGCCAAGGTGGGGTAGCACAGCCCCAGCATTTT
. . TRBJ2-4 TRBV11-2 CASSNGQNIQYF TGTGCCAGCAGCAACGGACAGAACATTCAGTACTTC
. TRBD2 TRBJ2-2 TRBV24-1 CATSATSGNTGELFF TGTGCCACCAGTGCGACTAGCGGAAACACCGGGGAGCTGTTTTTT
. . TRBJ2-7 TRBV12-5 CASGQPDGLQYF TGTGCTAGTGGTCAGCCGGACGGGCTCCAGTACTTC
many . TRBJ2-7 TRBV7-3 CASSPLGGNYEQYF TGTGCCAGCAGCCCCCTAGGCGGAAACTACGAGCAGTACTTC
few . TRBJ2-7 TRBV18 CASSPEFSYEQYF TGTGCCAGCTCACCGGAGTTTTCCTACGAGCAGTACTTC
many TRBD2 TRBJ2-1 TRBV20-1 CSATGGWNEQFF TGCAGTGCAACGGGAGGTTGGAATGAGCAGTTCTTC
few TRBD2 TRBJ2-1 TRBV3-1 CASSAQLAGVYNEQFF TGTGCCAGCAGCGCCCAACTAGCGGGAGTGTACAATGAGCAGTTCTTC
many TRBD2 TRBJ2-7 TRBV7-2 CASSTLAGIEQYF TGTGCCAGCAGCACACTAGCGGGAATCGAGCAGTACTTC
. . TRBJ2-7 TRBV5-4 CASSSRGTFSYEQYF TGTGCCAGCAGCTCCAGAGGGACTTTCTCCTACGAGCAGTACTTC
. . TRBJ1-2 TRBV2 CASRRDYGYTF TGTGCCAGCAGGAGGGACTATGGCTACACCTTC
. TRBD2 TRBJ2-1 TRBV4-2 CASSHGGGYEGERFF TGTGCCAGCAGCCACGGGGGGGGATATGAGGGGGAGCGGTTCTTC
few . TRBJ2-1 TRBV4-2 CASSQEITNEQFF TGTGCCAGCAGCCAAGAGATTACCAATGAGCAGTTCTTC
. TRBD2 TRBJ2-7 TRBV25-1 CASSDCGRIFGEQYF TGTGCCAGCAGTGACTGCGGGAGAATTTTCGGCGAGCAGTACTTC
. . TRBJ2-1 TRBV15 CATSRGGEDINEQFF TGTGCCACCAGCAGAGGTGGTGAGGACATAAACGAGCAGTTCTTC
many . TRBJ2-1 TRBV6-1 CASSEVPPGEQFF TGTGCCAGCAGTGAAGTCCCCCCAGGGGAGCAGTTCTTC
few . TRBJ2-3 TRBV7-9 CASSLLSPTDTQYF TGTGCCAGCAGCCTTCTCTCACCCACAGATACGCAGTATTTT
. TRBD1 TRBJ2-7 TRBV5-1 CASSPTGSEQYF TGCGCCAGCAGCCCGACAGGGAGCGAGCAGTACTTC
many . TRBJ1-1 TRBV3-1 CASSPSDKNTEAFF TGTGCCAGCAGCCCTTCCGACAAGAACACTGAAGCTTTCTTT
many TRBD1 TRBJ1-2 TRBV10-3 CASGQGQSYGYTF TGTGCCTCCGGACAGGGACAATCCTATGGCTACACCTTC
many . TRBJ1-1 TRBV19 CASSPGMGNTEAFF TGTGCCAGTAGTCCGGGTATGGGGAACACTGAAGCTTTCTTT
few . TRBJ2-5 TRBV7-6 CASSLGGAPGTQYF TGTGCCAGCAGCTTAGGAGGGGCGCCGGGGACCCAGTACTTC
. . TRBJ2-7 TRBV14 CASIQDSYEQYF TGTGCCAGCATCCAAGATTCCTACGAGCAGTACTTC
many . TRBJ1-1 TRBV7-6 CASSLIPGTVEAFF TGTGCCAGCAGCCTCATACCTGGGACCGTGGAAGCTTTCTTT
. . TRBJ2-5 TRBV7-6 CASSLVATRGSRETQYF TGTGCCAGCAGCTTAGTAGCGACTAGAGGGAGTAGGGAGACCCAGTACTTC
many TRBD2 TRBJ2-1 TRBV28 CASSIPGLAVDNEQFF TGTGCCAGCAGTATCCCGGGACTAGCGGTTGACAATGAGCAGTTCTTC